This TCR beta chain derives from a study of blood T cell repertoires in COVID-19. In the study overall: Specimens from acute and convalescent COVID-19 originated in the United States, Italy and Spain.

The CDR3 has 14 amino acids. CDR1 and CDR2 (germline): SSHAT, FNYEAQ (reference sequence). V was trimmed by 5 bases and J by 0 bases, leaving 7 bases between them. Assay: immunoSEQ multiplex PCR; the TCRdb copy retains only in-frame clones and omits some. The sample records over 150,000 clones, 82% being singletons. The sequenced material came from peripheral blood. The TCR originated in a human donor with acute or convalescent COVID-19. The donor label of this sample is uncertain. V and J are TRBV7-7 and TRBJ2-2; TRBD1 might be the D (5 bases). DNA of the CDR3: TGTGCCAGCAGCCGACAGACGAACACCGGGGAGCTGTTTTTT. This sequence encodes CASSRQTNTGELFF.